These 24 T cell receptor beta chains were sequenced from one sample in a study of blood T cell repertoires in COVID-19. Generated by immunoSEQ multiplex PCR, the TCRdb table keeps only in-frame clones and is missing some. The table lists around 300,000 clones, about 90% of them singletons. Input material: PBMCs or T cells enriched from blood (not recorded which). All receptors come from a woman aged 18-35 years with acute COVID-19.

V and J are TRBV3-1 (or the pseudogene TRBV3-2) and TRBJ1-2; D may be TRBD1 (6 bases). Trimming left V 6 bases short and J 3 bases short, with 14 bases between. This CDR3 comprises 14 residues. Germline loops: CDR1 LGHDT, CDR2 YNNKEL (reference sequence). The CDR3, as DNA: TGTGCCAGCAGTAAAGGGGGTAGGTACTATGGCTACACCTTC. Protein sequence: CASSKGGRYYGYTF.

Here the CDR3 DNA reads TGTGCCACCAGTGAAGGGACTGCTGATTCACCCCTCCACTTT. It is translated as CATSEGTADSPLHF. The rearrangement uses TRBV24-1 and TRBJ1-6, with D maybe TRBD1 (5 bases). The germline V and J ends were trimmed by 4 bases and 8 bases, with 11 bases remaining between them. Germline V lookup: CDR1 KGHDR, CDR2 SFDVKD. The CDR3 extends over 14 amino acids.

This chain links TRBV13 with TRBJ2-7, with TRBD2 identical over 11 bases. This CDR3 comprises 18 residues. The junction had 13 bases not matched to a gene; V was cut back by 5 bases and J by 1 base. In germline, CDR1 is PRHDT, CDR2 FYEKMQ (reference sequence). The DNA of the CDR3 is TGTGCCAGCAGCGATTCCCTCTCGGGACTAGCGGATTCCTACGAGCAGTACTTC. It is translated as CASSDSLSGLADSYEQYF. Based on the CDR3 plus reference TRBV13 and TRBJ2-7, the full variable domain is AAGVIQSPRHLIKEKRETATLKCYPIPRHDTVYWYQQGPGQDPQFLISFYEKMQSDKGSIPDRFSAQQFSDYHSELNMSSLELGDSALYFCASSDSLSGLADSYEQYFGPGTRLTVT.

The V gene is TRBV11-2, the J gene TRBJ2-1, with a tentative D call TRBD1 (6 bases). The CDR3 covers 15 residues. Trimming stripped 5 bases from V and 5 bases from J, with 16 bases between. CDR1 is SGHAT and CDR2 is FQNNGV in the germline V gene. The DNA for the CDR3 is TGTGCCAGCAGCACGTACCAGGGGAAAAACAATGAGCAGTTCTTC. Amino acid sequence: CASSTYQGKNNEQFF.

The chain uses TRBV28 and TRBJ1-2, with D tentatively TRBD1 (5 bases). Germline lookup yields CDR1 MDHEN and CDR2 SYDVKM. V lost 1 base and J 2 bases, leaving 11 bases between the germline ends. The CDR3 loop spans 15 amino acids. The CDR3 DNA is TGTGCCAGCAGTTTATCGGCAGGGCTAAACTATGGCTACACCTTC. This translates into CASSLSAGLNYGYTF.

The rearrangement joins TRBV7-9 to TRBJ1-1; no firm D call. Germline V gene sequence: CDR1 SEHNR, CDR2 FQNEAQ (reference sequence). CDR3 length equals 12 residues. With 0 bases removed from V and 10 bases from J, the gap between germline ends came to 9 bases. CDR3 residues: CASSLASRTAFF. CDR3 DNA sequence: TGTGCCAGCAGCTTAGCGAGTCGAACAGCTTTCTTT. Variable domain in full (rest from reference TRBV7-9 and TRBJ1-1): DTGVSQNPRHKITKRGQNVTFRCDPISEHNRLYWYRQTLGQGPEFLTYFQNEAQLEKSRLLSDRFSAERPKGSFSTLEIQRTEQGDSAMYLCASSLASRTAFFGQGTRLTVV.

This chain connects TRBV19 to TRBJ2-5; tentative D call: TRBD1 (6 bases). There are 16 residues in the CDR3. V lost 4 bases, J lost 2 bases, and 17 bases lay in between. CDR1 is LNHDA, CDR2 SQIVND, per germline (reference sequence). Here the CDR3 reads CASSTGGRVGQETQYF. CDR3 nucleotide sequence: TGTGCCAGTAGTACTGGGGGCAGGGTCGGGCAAGAGACCCAGTACTTC.

In its sample, this clone was seen once. The chain recombines TRBV3-1 (or the pseudogene TRBV3-2) with TRBJ2-3, with TRBD1 matching over 12 bases. Germline trimming cut 4 bases from V and 9 bases from J; bases unmatched to any gene: 8. The CDR3 consists of 15 residues. In germline, CDR1 is LGHDT, CDR2 YNNKEL (reference sequence). The CDR3 loop reads CASSLPGQGAKTQYF. In nucleotides, the CDR3 is TGTGCCAGCAGCCTTCCGGGACAGGGGGCGAAAACGCAGTATTTT.

J is TRBJ1-1 and V is TRBV5-1; D might be TRBD1 (5 bases). The germline V and J ends were trimmed by 4 bases and 5 bases, with 18 bases remaining between them. The CDR3 spans 15 residues. Germline lookup yields CDR1 SGHRS and CDR2 YFSETQ. CDR3 loop: CASSPWDSPGTEAFF. The CDR3 nucleotides are TGCGCCAGCAGCCCGTGGGACTCTCCGGGGACTGAAGCTTTCTTT.

The chain uses TRBV4-1 and TRBJ2-1, with D possibly matching TRBD1 (6 bases). Germline V gene sequence: CDR1 MGHRA, CDR2 YSYEKL. The V end was cut by 3 bases, the J end by 8 bases, with 20 bases between. The CDR3 has 16 residues. CDR3 DNA: TGCGCCAGCAGCCACCCCATGGGTAGCGAGGGGGATGAGCAGTTCTTC. Translating gives CASSHPMGSEGDEQFF.

CDR3 in amino acids: CAISAKEAGTGVGNTIYF. CDR3 sequence (DNA): TGTGCCATCAGTGCAAAGGAAGCCGGGACAGGGGTTGGAAACACCATATATTTT. This chain uses TRBV10-3 with TRBJ1-3; 10 nucleotides agree with TRBD1. Losses at the gene ends were 4 bases for V and 3 bases for J; bases not matched to a gene: 12. Germline loops: CDR1 ENHRY, CDR2 SYGVKD. The CDR3 has 18 residues.

J is TRBJ1-4 and V is TRBV18, with D hard to call. The germline CDR1 and CDR2 sequences are KGHSH and LQKENI. This CDR3 is 16 amino acids long. The ends were cut back, 2 bases at V and 6 bases at J, with 16 bases in the middle. CDR3 nucleotide sequence: TGTGCCAGCTCACCATTACCGCACGTGCGGGATGAAAAACTGTTTTTT. Translating gives CASSPLPHVRDEKLFF.

V usage is TRBV27 and J usage is TRBJ1-1; D is uncertain. The germline V and J ends were trimmed by 6 bases and 1 base, with 9 bases remaining between them. Germline CDR1 is MNHEY and CDR2 is SMNVEV (reference sequence). This CDR3 has 13 residues. The CDR3 DNA reads as TGTGCCAGCAGCCTGGAGTGGAACACTGAAGCTTTCTTT. Translating gives CASSLEWNTEAFF.

CDR3 region: CASSGVYAGAYEQYF. The CDR3 nucleotides are TGTGCCAGCAGCGGAGTCTACGCGGGGGCCTACGAGCAGTACTTC. The chain employs TRBV28 and TRBJ2-7, with TRBD2 identical over 7 bases. V shed 6 bases and J 2 bases; nucleotides not matched to a gene: 10. The CDR3 has 15 amino acids. Germline CDR1 is MDHEN and CDR2 is SYDVKM.

V gene TRBV28 combines with J gene TRBJ1-4; the D is unclear. The CDR3 covers 14 residues. The ends were cut back, 6 bases at V and 7 bases at J, with 15 bases in the middle. Germline V lookup: CDR1 MDHEN, CDR2 SYDVKM. The CDR3 coding sequence is TGTGCCAGCAGCTTGGGCCCGTTAAGTGAAAAACTGTTTTTT. This codes for CASSLGPLSEKLFF.

V and J are TRBV5-8 and TRBJ1-5, with D possibly matching TRBD1 (5 bases). Per the germline V gene, CDR1 is SGHTS and CDR2 is YDEGEE. The length of the CDR3 is 15 residues. Between the trimmed V and J ends, which lost 1 base and 7 bases, there was a span of 15 bases. Here the CDR3 reads CASSLNGQGWQPQHF. CDR3 sequence (DNA): TGTGCCAGCAGCTTGAACGGCCAGGGTTGGCAGCCCCAGCATTTT.

This chain links TRBV19 with TRBJ2-3; TRBD1 aligns across 8 bases. The V and J ends lost 3 bases and 4 bases, in that order; junction bases with no gene match: 3. The germline V gene has CDR1 LNHDA and CDR2 SQIVND (reference sequence). The CDR3 has 14 residues. The CDR3 here is CASSITGGADTQYF. The CDR3 DNA sequence: TGTGCCAGTAGTATCACAGGGGGTGCAGATACGCAGTATTTT.

The CDR3 region is CASGTGTFSNQPQHF. The CDR3 nucleotides are TGTGCCTCCGGGACAGGGACGTTTAGCAATCAGCCCCAGCATTTT. J is TRBJ1-5 and V is TRBV28; 9 nucleotides align to TRBD1. Germline CDR1 is MDHEN and CDR2 is SYDVKM. V lost 11 bases and J lost 0; bases outside the gene matches: 8. The CDR3 has 15 amino acids.

This clone was detected only once. Other DNA sequences in this specimen translate into the identical CDR3. The chain combines TRBV7-3 with TRBJ1-6; weak D call: TRBD1 (5 bases). CDR3 length equals 14 residues. V lost 2 bases, J lost 4 bases, and 6 bases lay in between. In germline, CDR1 is SGHTA, CDR2 FQGTGA. CDR3 in amino acids: CASSLQGYNSPLHF. The CDR3, as DNA: TGTGCCAGCAGCTTACAGGGTTATAATTCACCCCTCCACTTT.

The J gene is TRBJ2-2, the V gene TRBV10-2; perhaps TRBD2 as D (7 bases). V was cut by 7 bases and J by 0 bases, with 12 bases left in between. CDR1 is WSHSY, CDR2 SAAADI, per germline. This CDR3 is built from 15 residues. The CDR3 reads CASTTGGTNTGELFF. CDR3 in DNA: TGCGCCAGCACAACGGGGGGCACGAACACCGGGGAGCTGTTTTTT.

The chain recombines TRBV5-8 with TRBJ1-2; weak D call: TRBD1 (6 bases). CDR1 is SGHTS and CDR2 is YDEGEE in the germline V gene. V shed 7 bases and J shed 6 bases, with 19 bases lying between them. The CDR3 has 14 residues. For the CDR3, the DNA is TGTGCCAGCGTCCCCACAGGGACGCAACATGGCTACACCTTC. Translation: CASVPTGTQHGYTF. Full variable domain (outside the CDR3, taken from reference TRBV5-8 and TRBJ1-2): EAGVTQSPTHLIKTRGQQATLRCSPISGHTSVYWYQQALGLGLQFLLWYDEGEERNRGNFPPRFSGRQFPNYSSELNVNALELEDSALYLCASVPTGTQHGYTFGSGTRLTVV.

This clone came up a few times. V usage is TRBV24-1 and J usage is TRBJ1-5; 12 nucleotides match TRBD1. Per germline, CDR1 KGHDR and CDR2 SFDVKD. The CDR3 is made up of 21 amino acids. After removal of 8 bases from V and 0 bases from J, the junction contained 19 bases not matched to a gene. CDR3 loop: CATNQGPTGTGGPDSNQPQHF. The DNA for the CDR3 is TGTGCCACCAATCAAGGGCCGACCGGGACAGGGGGCCCCGATAGCAATCAGCCCCAGCATTTT.

The chain combines TRBV7-9 with TRBJ2-1; D gene unclear. V was pared by 3 bases and J by 6 bases, with 9 bases between. Germline values: CDR1 SEHNR, CDR2 FQNEAQ (reference sequence). The CDR3 is 13 residues long. CDR3 residues: CASSFIGGNEQFF. The CDR3 DNA reads TGTGCCAGCAGCTTTATTGGCGGCAATGAGCAGTTCTTC.

In this sample, this clone turned up once. V usage is TRBV27 and J usage is TRBJ1-2; tentatively, D is TRBD1 (6 bases). V was clipped by 5 bases and J by 5 bases, with 18 bases between them. Germline V gene sequence: CDR1 MNHEY, CDR2 SMNVEV (reference sequence). CDR3 length equals 15 residues. The CDR3, as DNA: TGTGCCAGCAGTACGGGACACGCTCCTCCATATGGCTACACCTTC. Encoded protein: CASSTGHAPPYGYTF.